These 8 T cell receptor beta chains share one sample of origin, sequenced in a study of blood T cell repertoires in COVID-19. TCRdb's table, derived via immunoSEQ multiplex PCR, lists solely in-frame clones and lacks some. The table shows 90,000 to 130,000 clones, with 76% occurring only once. The sample taken for sequencing was peripheral blood. These receptors all come from a woman older than 75 with acute or convalescent COVID-19.

The chain couples TRBV30 to TRBJ2-3; 10 nucleotides line up with TRBD2. The CDR3 totals 15 residues. V was clipped by 2 bases and J by 6 bases; unmatched bases: 8. Germline V gene lookup returns CDR1 GTSNPN and CDR2 SVGIG (reference sequence). The CDR3 coding sequence is TGTGCCTGGAGTATGGGTCTAGCGGGAGATGATACGCAGTATTTT. It codes for CAWSMGLAGDDTQYF.

The rearrangement uses TRBV6-6 and TRBJ2-3; possibly TRBD1 for D (5 bases). This CDR3 comprises 15 residues. V was clipped by 2 bases and J by 2 bases, with 11 bases between them. CDR1 and CDR2 (germline): MNHNY, SVGAGI (reference sequence). DNA of the CDR3: TGTGCCAGCAGTTACGCTCTGGGGCCCACAGATACGCAGTATTTT. Translation: CASSYALGPTDTQYF.

Concerning this clone itself: Other DNA sequences in this specimen translate into the identical CDR3. The genes are TRBV18 and TRBJ1-3; 9 bases align to TRBD1. V was pared by 3 bases and J by 4 bases, with 4 bases of the junction left unmatched. Germline V lookup: CDR1 KGHSH, CDR2 LQKENI. The CDR3 is 15 residues long. The CDR3: CASSPRQGEGNTIYF. As DNA, the CDR3 is TGTGCCAGCTCACCTCGACAGGGGGAAGGAAACACCATATATTTT.

This clone appeared a few times. V usage is TRBV7-2 and J usage is TRBJ2-2; no clear D gene. Germline assignment: CDR1 SGHTA and CDR2 FQGNSA. The CDR3 has 15 residues. Trimming left V 6 bases short and J 0 bases short, with 11 bases between. CDR3 loop: CASRKPTSNTGELFF. The CDR3 DNA is TGTGCCAGCAGGAAACCGACTTCGAACACCGGGGAGCTGTTTTTT.

V usage is TRBV6-1 and J usage is TRBJ1-6, with D possibly TRBD1 on 6 matching bases. The CDR3 sequence is 16 residues long. CDR1 and CDR2 from the germline V gene are MNHNS and SASEGT. Trimming removed 1 base at V and 7 bases at J, with 14 bases between. The CDR3 nucleotides read TGTGCCAGCAGTGAAGTAGGGGGACACCAGAATTCACCCCTCCACTTT. This translates into CASSEVGGHQNSPLHF.

This clone has just a few counts. The chain joins TRBV19 to TRBJ1-5; 9 bases map to TRBD1. V trimming: 7 bases; J trimming: 7 bases; junction bases outside the gene matches: 8. The CDR3 covers 14 residues. Looked up from germline, CDR1 is LNHDA and CDR2 is SQIVND (reference sequence). The CDR3 coding sequence is TGTGCCAGTACCCCGGGACAGGGTGGACAGCCCCAGCATTTT. Amino acid sequence: CASTPGQGGQPQHF.

The chain uses TRBV10-3 and TRBJ2-1, with TRBD2 matching 13 bases. CDR1 is ENHRY and CDR2 is SYGVKD in the germline V gene. This CDR3 has 15 amino acids. The V segment lost 10 bases and the J segment 7 bases; nucleotides outside the gene matches: 10. CDR3 DNA: TGTGCCACCGGGACTAGCGGGGTTAGGGGTAATGAGCAGTTCTTC. This sequence encodes CATGTSGVRGNEQFF.

V usage is TRBV27 and J usage is TRBJ1-5, with a weak D call TRBD1 (6 bases). The CDR3 loop spans 13 amino acids. V gave up 5 bases and J gave up 6 bases, with 11 bases separating them. Germline V gene sequence: CDR1 MNHEY, CDR2 SMNVEV (reference sequence). The CDR3 coding sequence is TGTGCCAGCAGTCTCAGGGGATCTCAGCCCCAGCATTTT. Its protein is CASSLRGSQPQHF.